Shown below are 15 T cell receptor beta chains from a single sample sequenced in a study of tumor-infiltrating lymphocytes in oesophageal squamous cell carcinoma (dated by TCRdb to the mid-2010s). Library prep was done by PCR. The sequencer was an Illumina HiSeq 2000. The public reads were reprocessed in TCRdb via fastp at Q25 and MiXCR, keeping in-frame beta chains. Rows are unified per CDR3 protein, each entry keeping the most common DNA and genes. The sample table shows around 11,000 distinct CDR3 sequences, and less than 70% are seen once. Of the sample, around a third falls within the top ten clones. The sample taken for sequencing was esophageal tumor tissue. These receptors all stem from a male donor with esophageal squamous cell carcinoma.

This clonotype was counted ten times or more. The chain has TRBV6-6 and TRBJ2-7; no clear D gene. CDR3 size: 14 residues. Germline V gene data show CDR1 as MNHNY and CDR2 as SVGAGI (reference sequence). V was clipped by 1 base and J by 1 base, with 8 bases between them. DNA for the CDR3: TGTGCCAGCAGTTACTGGCAGGATTCCTACGAGCAGTACTTC. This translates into CASSYWQDSYEQYF.

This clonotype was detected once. The CDR3 region has the DNA TGTGCCAGCAGCTTTATGGACAGGGGTAGCACAGATACGCAGTATTTT. It is translated as CASSFMDRGSTDTQYF. J is TRBJ2-3 and V is TRBV11-2; the match to TRBD1 covers 9 bases. The CDR3 length is 16 residues. V trimming: 3 bases; J trimming: 0 bases; junction bases outside the gene matches: 4. Germline-derived CDR1 and CDR2 are SGHAT and FQNNGV.

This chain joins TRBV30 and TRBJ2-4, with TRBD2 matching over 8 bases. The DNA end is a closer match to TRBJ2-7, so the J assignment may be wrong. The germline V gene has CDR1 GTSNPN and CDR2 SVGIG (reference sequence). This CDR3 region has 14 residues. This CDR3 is CAWSAGLDGYEQYF. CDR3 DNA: TGTGCCTGGAGTGCGGGACTAGATGGCTACGAGCAGTACTTC.

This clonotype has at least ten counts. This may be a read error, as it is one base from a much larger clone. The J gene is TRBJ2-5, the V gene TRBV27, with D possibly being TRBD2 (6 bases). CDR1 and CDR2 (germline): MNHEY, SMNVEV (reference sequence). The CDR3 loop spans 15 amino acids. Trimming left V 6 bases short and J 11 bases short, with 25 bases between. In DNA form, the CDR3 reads TGTGCCAGCAGCCCGGGGGACTTCGGTCACAATGAGCAGTACTTC. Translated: CASSPGDFGHNEQYF.

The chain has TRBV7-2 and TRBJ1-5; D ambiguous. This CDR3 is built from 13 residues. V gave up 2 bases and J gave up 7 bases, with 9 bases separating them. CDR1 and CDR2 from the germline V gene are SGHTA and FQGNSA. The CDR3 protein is CASSLKGGQPQHF. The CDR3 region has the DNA TGTGCCAGCAGCTTAAAGGGTGGCCAGCCCCAGCATTTT.

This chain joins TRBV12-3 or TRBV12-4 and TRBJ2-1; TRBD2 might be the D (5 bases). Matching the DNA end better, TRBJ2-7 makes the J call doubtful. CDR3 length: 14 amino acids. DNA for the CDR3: TGTGCCAGCAGTTTAGCGACCGCGGGCTACGAGCAGTACTTC. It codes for CASSLATAGYEQYF.

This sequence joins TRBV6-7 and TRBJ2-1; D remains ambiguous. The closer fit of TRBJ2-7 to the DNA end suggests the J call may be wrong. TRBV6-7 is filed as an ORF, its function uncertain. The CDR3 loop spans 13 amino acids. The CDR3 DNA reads TGTGCCAGCAGTTTCTCCCTCTCCTACGAGCAGTACTTC. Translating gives CASSFSLSYEQYF.

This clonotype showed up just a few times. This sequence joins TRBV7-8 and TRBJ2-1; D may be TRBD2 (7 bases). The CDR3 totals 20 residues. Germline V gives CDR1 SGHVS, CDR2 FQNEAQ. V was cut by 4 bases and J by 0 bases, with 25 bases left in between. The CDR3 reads CASSSPLLLGGGDSYNEQFF. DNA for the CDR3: TGTGCCAGCAGCTCACCCCTTCTTCTAGGCGGGGGCGACTCCTACAATGAGCAGTTCTTC.

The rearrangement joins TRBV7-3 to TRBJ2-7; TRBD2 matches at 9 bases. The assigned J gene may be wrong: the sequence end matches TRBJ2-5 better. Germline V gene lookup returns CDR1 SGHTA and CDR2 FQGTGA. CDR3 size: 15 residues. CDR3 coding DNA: TGTGCCAGCAGCTTAGAGCGGGGGGCCGGTGAGACCCAGTACTTC. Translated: CASSLERGAGETQYF.

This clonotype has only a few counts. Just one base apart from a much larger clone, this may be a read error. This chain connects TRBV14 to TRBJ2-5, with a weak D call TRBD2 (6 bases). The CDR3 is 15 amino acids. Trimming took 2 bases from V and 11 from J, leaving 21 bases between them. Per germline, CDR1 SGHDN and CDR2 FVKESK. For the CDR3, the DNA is TGTGCCAGCAGCCAAACTAGCAGGTACTACAATGAGCAGTACTTC. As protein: CASSQTSRYYNEQYF.

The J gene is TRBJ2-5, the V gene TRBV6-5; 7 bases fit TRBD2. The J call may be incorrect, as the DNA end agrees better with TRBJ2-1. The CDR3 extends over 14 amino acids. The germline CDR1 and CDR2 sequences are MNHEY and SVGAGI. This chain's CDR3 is CASSRDYTNNEQFF. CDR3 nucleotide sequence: TGTGCCAGCAGTCGGGACTACACTAACAATGAGCAGTTCTTC.

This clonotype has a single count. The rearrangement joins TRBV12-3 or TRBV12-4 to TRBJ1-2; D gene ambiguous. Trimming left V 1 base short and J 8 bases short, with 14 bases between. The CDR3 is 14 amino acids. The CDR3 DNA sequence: TGTGCCAGCAGTTTAGGGGATGTTGCAAACGGCTACACCTTC. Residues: CASSLGDVANGYTF.

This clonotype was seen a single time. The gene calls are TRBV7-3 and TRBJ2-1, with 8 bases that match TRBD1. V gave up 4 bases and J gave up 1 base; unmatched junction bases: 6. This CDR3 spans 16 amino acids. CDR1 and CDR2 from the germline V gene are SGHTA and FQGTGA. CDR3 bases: TGTGCCAGCAGCTCCCGACAGGGGAGTTCCTACAATGAGCAGTTCTTC. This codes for CASSSRQGSSYNEQFF.

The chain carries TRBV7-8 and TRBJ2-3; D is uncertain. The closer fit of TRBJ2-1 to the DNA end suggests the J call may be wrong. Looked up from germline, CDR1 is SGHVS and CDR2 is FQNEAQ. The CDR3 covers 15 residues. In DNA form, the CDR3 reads TGTGCCAGCAGCTTTAGTCGTCAAACTTCGGGCGAGCAGTTCTTC. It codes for CASSFSRQTSGEQFF.

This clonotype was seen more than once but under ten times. The CDR3 DNA sequence: TGTGCCAGCAGCCACCGAGGGAGGGGGAACACCGGGGAGCTGTTTTTT. Protein product: CASSHRGRGNTGELFF. The V gene is TRBV7-2, the J gene TRBJ2-2, with TRBD2 identical over 7 bases. Germline V gives CDR1 SGHTA, CDR2 FQGNSA. This CDR3 has 16 amino acids. Germline trimming cut 5 bases from V and 1 base from J; bases unmatched to any gene: 7.